These 15 T cell receptor beta chains originate from one sample sequenced in a study of OX40 agonist ivuxolimab in advanced cancers. Profiled with immunoSEQ multiplex PCR; TCRdb holds only in-frame clones, not every one. This sample has tens of thousands of clones; over 80% occur once, and the top ten carry roughly 0.56%. This sample comprised CD4+ or CD8+ T cells sorted from blood, obtained in a trial of the OX40 agonist ivuxolimab. The receptors derive from an adult with an advanced solid tumor such as melanoma, head and neck, liver or kidney cancer.

This rearrangement joins TRBV28 to TRBJ2-1; D is unclear. CDR3 length: 12 residues. Trimming took 5 bases from V and 7 from J, leaving 9 bases between them. CDR1 and CDR2 from the germline V gene are MDHEN and SYDVKM. Here the CDR3 DNA reads TGTGCCAGCAGTCCCCCCCGGAATGAGCAGTTCTTC. This gives the protein CASSPPRNEQFF.

The chain has TRBV19 and TRBJ1-5; TRBD1 matches at 7 bases. The V and J ends lost 5 bases and 7 bases, in that order; junction bases with no gene match: 8. Germline CDR1 is LNHDA and CDR2 is SQIVND (reference sequence). This CDR3 comprises 14 residues. For the CDR3, the DNA is TGTGCCAGTAGTCAAACAGGGGCAGGGCAGCCCCAGCATTTT. This sequence encodes CASSQTGAGQPQHF.

V is TRBV5-4 and J is TRBJ1-1; D perhaps matches TRBD1 (5 bases). Trimming cost V 4 bases and J 1 base, with 8 bases left between them. The CDR3 has 13 amino acids. CDR1 and CDR2 (germline): SGHNT, YYREEE (reference sequence). CDR3 sequence (DNA): TGTGCCAGCAGCCCGACAGCGAACACTGAAGCTTTCTTT. Protein sequence: CASSPTANTEAFF. The full variable domain, in which reference TRBV5-4 and TRBJ1-1 provide the parts outside the CDR3, is ETGVTQSPTHLIKTRGQQVTLRCSSQSGHNTVSWYQQALGQGPQFIFQYYREEENGRGNFPPRFSGLQFPNYSSELNVNALELDDSALYLCASSPTANTEAFFGQGTRLTVV.

This clone was counted once. The J gene is TRBJ2-1, the V gene TRBV7-9; 11 nucleotides align to TRBD2. V was clipped by 5 bases and J by 7 bases; unmatched bases: 13. This CDR3 is 17 amino acids long. The germline V gene has CDR1 SEHNR and CDR2 FQNEAQ (reference sequence). The CDR3: CASSRPGSGREWNEQFF. CDR3 nucleotides: TGTGCCAGCAGCAGGCCCGGTAGCGGGAGGGAATGGAATGAGCAGTTCTTC.

V is TRBV2 and J is TRBJ2-7, with 7 bases fitting TRBD1. Trimming took 4 bases from V and 9 from J; bases not matched to a gene: 6. CDR3 size: 12 residues. Germline V lookup: CDR1 SNHLY, CDR2 FYNNEI. The CDR3 reads CASSAQQGRQYF. The CDR3 coding sequence is TGTGCCAGCAGTGCCCAACAGGGGAGGCAGTACTTC.

The rearrangement joins TRBV7-3 to TRBJ2-7, with D tentatively TRBD1 (5 bases). Germline-derived CDR1 and CDR2 are SGHTA and FQGTGA. V shed 3 bases and J shed 2 bases, with 8 bases lying between them. The CDR3 consists of 13 residues. The CDR3 loop reads CASSFTGTYEQYF. The CDR3 DNA is TGTGCCAGCAGCTTTACAGGCACCTACGAGCAGTACTTC.

The V and J genes are TRBV5-1 and TRBJ2-2; TRBD2 agrees at 9 bases. Germline assignment: CDR1 SGHRS and CDR2 YFSETQ. After removal of 0 bases from V and 5 bases from J, the junction contained 5 bases not matched to a gene. The CDR3 has 16 residues. The CDR3 DNA follows: TGCGCCAGCAGCTTGGTGCTAGCGGGAAAAACCGGGGAGCTGTTTTTT. Encoded protein: CASSLVLAGKTGELFF. Supplemented by reference TRBV5-1 and TRBJ2-2, the full variable domain reads KAGVTQTPRYLIKTRGQQVTLSCSPISGHRSVSWYQQTPGQGLQFLFEYFSETQRNKGNFPGRFSGRQFSNSRSEMNVSTLELGDSALYLCASSLVLAGKTGELFFGEGSRLTVL.

The V gene is TRBV15, the J gene TRBJ1-2, with TRBD1 matching 9 bases. Germline CDR1 reads LNHNV; CDR2 reads YYDKDF (reference sequence). CDR3 length equals 15 residues. V was clipped by 6 bases and J by 5 bases; unmatched bases: 10. CDR3 DNA: TGTGCCACCAGTAAGGGACAGGGAGTGGAATATGGCTACACCTTC. As protein: CATSKGQGVEYGYTF.

J is TRBJ1-2 and V is TRBV2; D gene uncertain. Per the germline V gene, CDR1 is SNHLY and CDR2 is FYNNEI. This CDR3 region has 14 residues. The V and J ends lost 7 bases and 4 bases respectively, with 16 bases between them. In nucleotides, the CDR3 is TGTGCCAGCATTGTGGCTTCCCGGACCTATGGCTACACCTTC. This gives the protein CASIVASRTYGYTF.

The rearrangement links TRBV6-5 to TRBJ2-1, with 9 bases lining up with TRBD2. The CDR3 spans 15 residues. The V segment lost 6 bases and the J segment 8 bases; nucleotides outside the gene matches: 11. The germline CDR1 and CDR2 sequences are MNHEY and SVGAGI. The CDR3 sequence: CASRPTSGPTHEQFF. CDR3 nucleotide sequence: TGTGCCAGCAGACCGACTAGCGGCCCTACCCATGAGCAGTTCTTC.

The rearrangement uses TRBV5-1 and TRBJ1-3; 9 nucleotides align to TRBD1. The junction had 8 bases not matched to a gene; V was cut back by 5 bases and J by 11 bases. Germline loops: CDR1 SGHRS, CDR2 YFSETQ. There are 13 residues in the CDR3. The DNA for the CDR3 is TGCGCCAGCAGTAGGACAGGGGAGACTGCCATATATTTT. It specifies CASSRTGETAIYF. The variable domain in full, with the rest retrieved from reference TRBV5-1 and TRBJ1-3, is KAGVTQTPRYLIKTRGQQVTLSCSPISGHRSVSWYQQTPGQGLQFLFEYFSETQRNKGNFPGRFSGRQFSNSRSEMNVSTLELGDSALYLCASSRTGETAIYFGEGSWLTVV.

The rearrangement joins TRBV29-1 to TRBJ2-1; TRBD2 matches 12 bases. With V trimmed by 6 bases and J by 6 bases, 6 bases remained unmatched. The CDR3 runs to 14 residues. Germline CDR1 reads SQVTM; CDR2 reads ANQGSEA. CDR3 amino acids: CSVLPGLAGNEQFF. The DNA for the CDR3 is TGCAGCGTGCTACCGGGACTAGCGGGCAATGAGCAGTTCTTC.

The chain recombines TRBV9 with TRBJ2-3; 8 bases are a match to TRBD2. V lost 4 bases, J lost 6 bases, and 16 bases stayed unmatched. CDR1 SGDLS and CDR2 YYNGEE come from the germline V gene. CDR3 length equals 17 residues. The CDR3 coding sequence is TGTGCCAGCAGCCCAGGGTTGTTAGCGGGAAGGGGGGATACGCAGTATTTT. The encoded protein is CASSPGLLAGRGDTQYF.

This clone was detected once. This rearrangement joins TRBV29-1 to TRBJ2-1; D possibly corresponds to TRBD1 (6 bases). The CDR3 length is 14 residues. Per germline, CDR1 SQVTM and CDR2 ANQGSEA. Trimming took off 6 bases at V and 0 bases at J, with 12 bases between the two ends. CDR3 nucleotides: TGCAGCGTCTCAGGGGTAATCTCCTACAATGAGCAGTTCTTC. Translating it yields CSVSGVISYNEQFF.

The V and J genes are TRBV27 and TRBJ2-2, with TRBD2 matching 9 bases. The CDR3 has 15 amino acids. V lost 7 bases and J lost 1; bases outside the gene matches: 4. Germline CDR1 reads MNHEY; CDR2 reads SMNVEV (reference sequence). The DNA for the CDR3 is TGTGCCAGCACGGCGGGAGGGAGGAACACCGGGGAGCTGTTTTTT. Protein product: CASTAGGRNTGELFF.